The 7 T cell receptor beta chains given below trace back to one sample, sequenced in a study of T cell responses to AZD1222 COVID-19 vaccine. Clones were read by immunoSEQ multiplex PCR, and TCRdb kept only the in-frame ones, dropping some. The profile shows over 55,000 clones, about four fifths of them singletons. Sequenced material: peripheral blood, taken on day 0 of AZD1222 vaccination. These receptor sequences come from an adult in good health.

V gene TRBV9 combines with J gene TRBJ2-5; D is unclear. V was pared by 2 bases and J by 1 base, with 3 bases between. The CDR3 spans 12 residues. CDR1 is SGDLS and CDR2 is YYNGEE in the germline V gene. The CDR3 loop reads CASSVGQETQYF. The CDR3 DNA is TGTGCCAGCAGCGTGGGCCAAGAGACCCAGTACTTC.

This chain joins TRBV27 and TRBJ1-3, with a tentative D call TRBD1 (5 bases). V was trimmed by 5 bases and J by 2 bases, leaving 16 bases between them. This CDR3 comprises 16 residues. Germline-derived CDR1 and CDR2 are MNHEY and SMNVEV (reference sequence). For the CDR3, the DNA is TGTGCCAGCAGTCCCAACGAGGGGTATACTGGAAACACCATATATTTT. Translated, it gives CASSPNEGYTGNTIYF.

The chain joins TRBV11-3 to TRBJ2-2; D not resolved. Trimming pared 5 bases from V and 3 bases from J, leaving 13 bases between. This CDR3 has 15 residues. Germline assignment: CDR1 SGHNT and CDR2 YENEEA. CDR3 sequence reads: CASSLGGADTGELFF. For the CDR3, the DNA is TGTGCCAGCAGCCTCGGTGGCGCGGACACCGGGGAGCTGTTTTTT.

The chain has TRBV4-3 and TRBJ2-1; 8 nucleotides align to TRBD2. V dropped 0 bases and J dropped 1; count of bases not matched to a gene: 8. CDR3 length: 18 amino acids. Germline V gene lookup returns CDR1 LGHNA and CDR2 YSLEER. CDR3 nucleotide sequence: TGCGCCAGCAGCCAAGAGGCCATAGCGGGGCGATCCTACAATGAGCAGTTCTTC. Translating gives CASSQEAIAGRSYNEQFF.

J is TRBJ1-5 and V is TRBV7-9; D not resolved. CDR3 length: 14 residues. V dropped 4 bases and J dropped 0 bases, with 7 bases sitting between them. Germline V gene lookup returns CDR1 SEHNR and CDR2 FQNEAQ (reference sequence). This CDR3 reads CASSSGSSNQPQHF. CDR3 nucleotides: TGTGCCAGCAGCTCGGGGTCTAGCAATCAGCCCCAGCATTTT.

J is TRBJ1-6 and V is TRBV6-6, with unresolved D. Trimming took 6 bases from V and 7 from J, leaving 16 bases between them. CDR1 is MNHNY and CDR2 is SVGAGI in the germline V gene (reference sequence). The CDR3 has 15 residues. CDR3 nucleotides: TGTGCCAGCAGCCCAGAGTTAGGTGCCAATTCACCCCTCCACTTT. This sequence encodes CASSPELGANSPLHF.

The chain carries TRBV21-1 and TRBJ1-5. TRBV21-1 represents a pseudogene. The CDR3 covers 18 residues. The DNA for the CDR3 is TGTGCCAGCACCCATGTCACGATGGGGGAGGTTAGCAATCAGCCCCAGCATTTT. As protein: CASTHVTMGEVSNQPQHF.